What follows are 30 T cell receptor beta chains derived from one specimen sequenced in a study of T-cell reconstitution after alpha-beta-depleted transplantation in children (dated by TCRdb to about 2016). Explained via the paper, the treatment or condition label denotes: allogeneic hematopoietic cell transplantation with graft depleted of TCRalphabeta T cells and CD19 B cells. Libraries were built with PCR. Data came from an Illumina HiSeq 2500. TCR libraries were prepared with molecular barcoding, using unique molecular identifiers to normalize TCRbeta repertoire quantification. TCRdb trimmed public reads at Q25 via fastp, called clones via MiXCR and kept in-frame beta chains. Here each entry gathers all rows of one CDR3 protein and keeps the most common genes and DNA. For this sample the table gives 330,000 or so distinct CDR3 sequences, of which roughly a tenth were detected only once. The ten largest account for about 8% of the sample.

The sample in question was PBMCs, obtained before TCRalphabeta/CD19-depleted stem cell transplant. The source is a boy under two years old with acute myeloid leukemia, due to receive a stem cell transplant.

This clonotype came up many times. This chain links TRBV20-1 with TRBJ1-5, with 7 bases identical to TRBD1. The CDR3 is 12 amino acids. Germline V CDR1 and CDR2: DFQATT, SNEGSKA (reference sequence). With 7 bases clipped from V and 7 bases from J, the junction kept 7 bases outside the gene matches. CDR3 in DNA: TGCAGTGTCCACAGGGGAAGCCAGCCCCAGCATTTT. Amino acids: CSVHRGSQPQHF.

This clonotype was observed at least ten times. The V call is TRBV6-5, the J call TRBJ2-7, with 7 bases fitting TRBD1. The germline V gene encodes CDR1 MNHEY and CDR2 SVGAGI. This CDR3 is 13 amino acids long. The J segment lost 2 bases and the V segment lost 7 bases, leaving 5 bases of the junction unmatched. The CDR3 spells CASMDRPAYEQYF. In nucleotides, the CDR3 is TGTGCCAGCATGGACAGGCCCGCCTACGAGCAGTACTTC.

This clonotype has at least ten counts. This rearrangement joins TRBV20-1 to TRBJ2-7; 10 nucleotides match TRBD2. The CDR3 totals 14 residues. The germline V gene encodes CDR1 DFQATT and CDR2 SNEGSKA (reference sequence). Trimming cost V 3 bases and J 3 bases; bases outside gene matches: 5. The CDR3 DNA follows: TGCAGTGCTAGCCTAGCGGGAGAGATCTACGAGCAGTACTTC. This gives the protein CSASLAGEIYEQYF.

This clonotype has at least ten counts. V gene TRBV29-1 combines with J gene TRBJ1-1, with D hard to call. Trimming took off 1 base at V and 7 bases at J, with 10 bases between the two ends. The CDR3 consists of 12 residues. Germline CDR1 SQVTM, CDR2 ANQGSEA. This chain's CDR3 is CSVEGDASEAFF. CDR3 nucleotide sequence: TGCAGCGTTGAAGGAGACGCCAGTGAAGCTTTCTTT.

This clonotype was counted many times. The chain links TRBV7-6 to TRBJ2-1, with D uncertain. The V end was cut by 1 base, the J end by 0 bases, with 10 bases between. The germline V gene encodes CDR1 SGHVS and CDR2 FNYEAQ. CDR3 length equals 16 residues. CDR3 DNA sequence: TGTGCCAGCAGCTTAGTACCCTTCAGCTCCTACAATGAGCAGTTCTTC. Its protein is CASSLVPFSSYNEQFF.

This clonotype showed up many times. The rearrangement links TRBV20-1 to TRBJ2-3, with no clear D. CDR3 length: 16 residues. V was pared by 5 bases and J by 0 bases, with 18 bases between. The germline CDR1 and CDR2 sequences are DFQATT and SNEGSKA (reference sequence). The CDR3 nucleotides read TGCAGTGCTGGCATTCTTACCCAGAAAAGCACAGATACGCAGTATTTT. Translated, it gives CSAGILTQKSTDTQYF.

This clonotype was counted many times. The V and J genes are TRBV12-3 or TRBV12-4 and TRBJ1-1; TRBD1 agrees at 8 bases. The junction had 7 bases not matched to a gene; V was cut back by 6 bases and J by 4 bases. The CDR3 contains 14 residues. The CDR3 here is CASRGQARSTEAFF. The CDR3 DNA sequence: TGTGCCAGCAGGGGACAGGCTAGGTCCACTGAAGCTTTCTTT.

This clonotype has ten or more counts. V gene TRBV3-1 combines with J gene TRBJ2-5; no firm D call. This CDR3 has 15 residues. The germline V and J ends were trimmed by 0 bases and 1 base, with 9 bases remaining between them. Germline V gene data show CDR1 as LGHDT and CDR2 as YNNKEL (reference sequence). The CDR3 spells CASSQDRLGQETQYF. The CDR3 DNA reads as TGTGCCAGCAGCCAAGACCGACTCGGCCAAGAGACCCAGTACTTC.

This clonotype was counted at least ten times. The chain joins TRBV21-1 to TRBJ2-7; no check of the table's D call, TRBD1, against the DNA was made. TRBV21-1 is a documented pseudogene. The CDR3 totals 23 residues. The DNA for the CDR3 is TGTGCCAGCAGCAGGTCGGACAGGGGCCTAAACCGAAGTAGGCGGGAGAGTACCTACGAGCAGTACTTC. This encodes CASSRSDRGLNRSRRESTYEQYF.

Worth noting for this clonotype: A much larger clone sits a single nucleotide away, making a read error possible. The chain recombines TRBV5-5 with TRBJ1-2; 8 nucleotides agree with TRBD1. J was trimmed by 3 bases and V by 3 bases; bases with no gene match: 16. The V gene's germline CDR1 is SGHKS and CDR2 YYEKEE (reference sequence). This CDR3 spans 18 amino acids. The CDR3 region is CASSSAGGQGPSDYGYTF. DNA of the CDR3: TGTGCCAGCAGCTCCGCAGGGGGCCAAGGGCCTTCAGACTATGGCTACACCTTC.

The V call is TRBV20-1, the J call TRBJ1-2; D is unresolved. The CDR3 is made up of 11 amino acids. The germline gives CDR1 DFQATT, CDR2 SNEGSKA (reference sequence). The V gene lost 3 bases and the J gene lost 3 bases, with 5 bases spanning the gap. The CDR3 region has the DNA TGCAGTGCTAGTCTTGACTATGGCTACACCTTC. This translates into CSASLDYGYTF.

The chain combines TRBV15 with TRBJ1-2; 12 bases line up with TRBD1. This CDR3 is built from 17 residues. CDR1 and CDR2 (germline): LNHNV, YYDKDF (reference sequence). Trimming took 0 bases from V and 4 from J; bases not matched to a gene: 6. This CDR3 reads CATSRDKWGQGAYGYTF. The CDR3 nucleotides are TGTGCCACCAGCAGAGATAAGTGGGGACAGGGGGCCTATGGCTACACCTTC.

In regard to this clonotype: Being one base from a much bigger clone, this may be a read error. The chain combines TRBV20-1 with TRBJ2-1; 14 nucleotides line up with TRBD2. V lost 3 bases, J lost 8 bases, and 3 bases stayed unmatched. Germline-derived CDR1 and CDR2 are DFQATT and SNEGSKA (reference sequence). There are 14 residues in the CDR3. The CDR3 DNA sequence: TGCAGTGCTAGGGGACTAGCGGGAGTCGATGAGCAGTTCTTC. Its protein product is CSARGLAGVDEQFF.

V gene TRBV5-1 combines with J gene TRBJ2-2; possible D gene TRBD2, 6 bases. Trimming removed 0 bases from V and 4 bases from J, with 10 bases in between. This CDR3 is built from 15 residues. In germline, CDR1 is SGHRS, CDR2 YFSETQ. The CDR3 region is CASSLVSGPTGELFF. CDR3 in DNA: TGCGCCAGCAGCTTGGTTAGCGGCCCCACCGGGGAGCTGTTTTTT.

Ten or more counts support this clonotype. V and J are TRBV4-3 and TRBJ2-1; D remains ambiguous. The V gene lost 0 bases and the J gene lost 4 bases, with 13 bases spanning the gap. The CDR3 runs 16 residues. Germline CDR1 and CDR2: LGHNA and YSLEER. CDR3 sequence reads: CASSQDRHSPYNEQFF. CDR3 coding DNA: TGCGCCAGCAGCCAAGATCGTCACAGCCCTTACAATGAGCAGTTCTTC.

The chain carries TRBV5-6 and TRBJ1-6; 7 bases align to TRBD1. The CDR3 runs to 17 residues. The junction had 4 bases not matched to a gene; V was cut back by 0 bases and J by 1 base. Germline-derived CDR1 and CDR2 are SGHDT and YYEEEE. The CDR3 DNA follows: TGTGCCAGCAGCTTGGGGACAGGAGGGTCCTATAATTCACCCCTCCACTTT. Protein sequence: CASSLGTGGSYNSPLHF. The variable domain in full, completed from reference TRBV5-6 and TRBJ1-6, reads DAGVTQSPTHLIKTRGQQVTLRCSPKSGHDTVSWYQQALGQGPQFIFQYYEEEERQRGNFPDRFSGHQFPNYSSELNVNALLLGDSALYLCASSLGTGGSYNSPLHFGNGTRLTVT.

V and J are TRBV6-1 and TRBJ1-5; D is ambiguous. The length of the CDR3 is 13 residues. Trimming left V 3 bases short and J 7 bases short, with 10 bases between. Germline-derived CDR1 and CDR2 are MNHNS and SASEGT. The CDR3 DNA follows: TGTGCCAGCAGTGAGTTGGGTAGCCAGCCCCAGCATTTT. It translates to CASSELGSQPQHF.

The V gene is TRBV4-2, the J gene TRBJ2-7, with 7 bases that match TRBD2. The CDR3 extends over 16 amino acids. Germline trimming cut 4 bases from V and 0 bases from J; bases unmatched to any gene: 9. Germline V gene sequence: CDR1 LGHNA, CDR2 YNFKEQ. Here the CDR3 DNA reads TGTGCCAGCAGCCTTCTAGGACGGACTAGCTCCTACGAGCAGTACTTC. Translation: CASSLLGRTSSYEQYF.

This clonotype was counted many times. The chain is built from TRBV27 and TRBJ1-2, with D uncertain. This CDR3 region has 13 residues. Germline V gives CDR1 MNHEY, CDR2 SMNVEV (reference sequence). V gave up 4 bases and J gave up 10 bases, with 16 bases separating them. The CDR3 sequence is CASSYRRGFLYTF. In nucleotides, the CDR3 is TGTGCCAGCAGTTATCGGCGAGGGTTCCTCTACACCTTC.

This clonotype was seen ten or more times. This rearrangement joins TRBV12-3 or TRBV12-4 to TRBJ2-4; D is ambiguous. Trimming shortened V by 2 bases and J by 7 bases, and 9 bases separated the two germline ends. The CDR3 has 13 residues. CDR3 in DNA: TGTGCCAGCAGTTTAACCCCACCGAACATTCAGTACTTC. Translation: CASSLTPPNIQYF.

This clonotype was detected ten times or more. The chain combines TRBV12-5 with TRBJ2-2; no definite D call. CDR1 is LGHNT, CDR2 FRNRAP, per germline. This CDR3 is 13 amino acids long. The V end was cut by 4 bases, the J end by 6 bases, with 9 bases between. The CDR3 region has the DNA TGTGCTAGTGGTTCCCCTCTGTCCGGGGAGCTGTTTTTT. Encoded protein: CASGSPLSGELFF.

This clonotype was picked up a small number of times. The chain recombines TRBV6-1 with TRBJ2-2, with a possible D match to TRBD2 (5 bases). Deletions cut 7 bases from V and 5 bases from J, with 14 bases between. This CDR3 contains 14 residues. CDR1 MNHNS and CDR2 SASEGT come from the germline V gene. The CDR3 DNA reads TGTGCCAGCATGCGGGCACTCGATACCGGGGAGCTGTTTTTT. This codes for CASMRALDTGELFF.

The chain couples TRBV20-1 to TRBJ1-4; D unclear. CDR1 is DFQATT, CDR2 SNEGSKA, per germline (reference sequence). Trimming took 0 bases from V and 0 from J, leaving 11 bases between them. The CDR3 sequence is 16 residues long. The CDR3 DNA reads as TGCAGTGCTAGAGATCCGCGCCTTGCAACTAATGAAAAACTGTTTTTT. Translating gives CSARDPRLATNEKLFF.

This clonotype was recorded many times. DNA for the CDR3: TGCAGTGCTGCCAAGGGGTTGGGTGGCAATCAGCCCCAGCATTTT. This translates into CSAAKGLGGNQPQHF. The chain uses TRBV20-1 and TRBJ1-5, with D perhaps TRBD1 (5 bases). CDR3 size: 15 residues. Trimming left V 5 bases short and J 2 bases short, with 16 bases between. The germline V gene has CDR1 DFQATT and CDR2 SNEGSKA (reference sequence).

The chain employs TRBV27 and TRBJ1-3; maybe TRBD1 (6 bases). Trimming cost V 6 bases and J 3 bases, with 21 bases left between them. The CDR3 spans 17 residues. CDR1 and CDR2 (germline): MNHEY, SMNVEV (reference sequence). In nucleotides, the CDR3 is TGTGCCAGCAGCGAACGTCCGGGGGCTATGAGTGGAAACACCATATATTTT. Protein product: CASSERPGAMSGNTIYF.

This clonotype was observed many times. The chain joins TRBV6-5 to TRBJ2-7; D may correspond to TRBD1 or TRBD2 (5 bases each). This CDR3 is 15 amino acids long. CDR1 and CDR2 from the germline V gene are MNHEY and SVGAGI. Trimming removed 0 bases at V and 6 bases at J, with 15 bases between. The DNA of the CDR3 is TGTGCCAGCAGTTACTCTGGGGGACGCCTTCGCGAGCAGTACTTC. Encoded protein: CASSYSGGRLREQYF.

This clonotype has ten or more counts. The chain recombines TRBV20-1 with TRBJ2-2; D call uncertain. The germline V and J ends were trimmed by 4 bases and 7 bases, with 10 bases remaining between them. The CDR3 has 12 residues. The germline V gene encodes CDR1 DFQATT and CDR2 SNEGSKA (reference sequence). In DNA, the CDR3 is TGCAGTGCTACGAGTCTTCACGGGGAGCTGTTTTTT. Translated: CSATSLHGELFF.

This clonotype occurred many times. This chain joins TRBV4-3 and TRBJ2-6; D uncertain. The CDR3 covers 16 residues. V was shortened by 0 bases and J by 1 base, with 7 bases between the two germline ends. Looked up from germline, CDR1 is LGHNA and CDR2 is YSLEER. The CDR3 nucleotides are TGCGCCAGCAGCCAAGAGTTGGGGTCTGGGGCCAACGTCCTGACTTTC. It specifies CASSQELGSGANVLTF.

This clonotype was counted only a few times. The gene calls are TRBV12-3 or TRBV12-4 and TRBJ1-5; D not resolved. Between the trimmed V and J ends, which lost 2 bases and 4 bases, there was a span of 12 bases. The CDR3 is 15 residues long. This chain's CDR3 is CASSLTRVANQPQHF. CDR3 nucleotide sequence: TGTGCCAGCAGTTTAACCCGGGTCGCGAATCAGCCCCAGCATTTT.

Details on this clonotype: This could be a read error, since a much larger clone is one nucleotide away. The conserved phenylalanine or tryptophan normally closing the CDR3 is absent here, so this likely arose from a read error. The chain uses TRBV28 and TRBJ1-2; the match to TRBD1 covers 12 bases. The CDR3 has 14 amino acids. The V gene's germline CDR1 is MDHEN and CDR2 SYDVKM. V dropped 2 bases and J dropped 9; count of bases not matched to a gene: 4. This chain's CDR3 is CASSLAGQGASYTS. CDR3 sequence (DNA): TGTGCCAGCAGTTTAGCGGGACAGGGGGCGAGCTACACCTCC.